These 29 T cell receptor beta chains were all obtained from the same sample, sequenced in a study of T cell repertoires in cytomegalovirus infection. TCRdb recomputed calls from the reads with MiXCR, one row per CDR3 protein. The table has around 530,000 distinct CDR3 sequences, about 26% seen once. Sequenced material: PBMCs. These receptors were collected from a human donor in good health (CMV status not recorded). Some clones in this sample may be carry-over from other donors' samples.

In this sample, this clonotype turned up once. The chain has TRBV30 and TRBJ1-3; 8 nucleotides line up with TRBD1. V trimming: 2 bases; J trimming: 0 bases; junction bases outside the gene matches: 15. Per the germline V gene, CDR1 is GTSNPN and CDR2 is SVGIG (reference sequence). This CDR3 comprises 19 residues. The CDR3 loop reads CAWSSGFDRGRSSGNTIYF. The CDR3 bases are TGTGCCTGGAGTTCTGGTTTCGACAGGGGCCGCAGCTCTGGAAACACCATATATTTT.

The chain is built from TRBV6-1 and TRBJ1-1; D gene uncertain. CDR3 length: 15 amino acids. With 7 bases removed from V and 2 bases from J, the gap between germline ends came to 17 bases. The germline CDR1 and CDR2 sequences are MNHNS and SASEGT. The CDR3 sequence is CASTAMPGVNTEAFF. The CDR3 DNA reads TGTGCCAGCACGGCGATGCCCGGGGTTAACACTGAAGCTTTCTTT.

The V and J genes are TRBV29-1 and TRBJ1-2; D uncertain. This CDR3 region has 13 residues. Germline CDR1 is SQVTM and CDR2 is ANQGSEA. Trimming left V 3 bases short and J 5 bases short, with 13 bases between. Here the CDR3 DNA reads TGCAGCGTTGATGTGGGTTCTTGGTATGGCTACACCTTC. Encoded protein: CSVDVGSWYGYTF.

The sample holds many counts of this clonotype. The chain is built from TRBV7-9 and TRBJ2-1; D unclear. CDR3 size: 11 residues. The V end lost 3 bases, the J end lost 6 bases, and 3 bases lay between the germline ends. CDR1 and CDR2 from the germline V gene are SEHNR and FQNEAQ (reference sequence). CDR3 sequence (DNA): TGTGCCAGCAGCTTTGCCAATGAGCAGTTCTTC. This gives the protein CASSFANEQFF.

This clonotype was detected many times. This rearrangement joins TRBV7-2 to TRBJ1-5; 10 bases align to TRBD1. Losses at the gene ends were 0 bases for V and 6 bases for J; bases not matched to a gene: 5. Germline V lookup: CDR1 SGHTA, CDR2 FQGNSA. The length of the CDR3 is 16 residues. This chain's CDR3 is CASSLAGQGPSQPQHF. The DNA for the CDR3 is TGTGCCAGCAGCTTAGCGGGACAGGGGCCCAGTCAGCCCCAGCATTTT.

The V and J genes are TRBV20-1 and TRBJ1-6, with a possible D match to TRBD1 (5 bases). V lost 1 base, J lost 3 bases, and 10 bases lay in between. This CDR3 is built from 15 residues. Germline CDR1 reads DFQATT; CDR2 reads SNEGSKA (reference sequence). DNA of the CDR3: TGCAGTGCTAGAGGGGGCCTGCTCTATAATTCACCCCTCCACTTT. Protein sequence: CSARGGLLYNSPLHF.

The chain has TRBV28 and TRBJ1-1, with a weak D call TRBD1 (6 bases). From germline, CDR1 is MDHEN and CDR2 SYDVKM. Trimming took 5 bases from V and 3 from J, leaving 16 bases between them. There are 15 residues in the CDR3. CDR3 bases: TGTGCCAGCAGTCACCGACAGGTGGGGCACACTGAAGCTTTCTTT. This codes for CASSHRQVGHTEAFF.

The chain recombines TRBV27 with TRBJ2-2; D is tentatively TRBD1 or TRBD2 (5 bases each). In germline, CDR1 is MNHEY, CDR2 SMNVEV (reference sequence). The CDR3 length is 16 residues. Deletions cut 8 bases from V and 3 bases from J, with 19 bases between. For the CDR3, the DNA is TGTGCCAGCTACCACCGGGACGCCACCTACACCGGGGAGCTGTTTTTT. Encoded protein: CASYHRDATYTGELFF.

This clonotype was picked up many times. The V gene is TRBV12-3 or TRBV12-4, the J gene TRBJ1-2; TRBD1 aligns across 9 bases. The CDR3 has 15 residues. The trim removed 7 bases at V and 4 bases at J, leaving 10 bases unmatched. The CDR3 spells CASTGGQGVSYGYTF. In DNA, the CDR3 is TGTGCCAGCACTGGGGGACAGGGAGTTAGCTATGGCTACACCTTC.

This clonotype was counted many times. The chain couples TRBV7-8 to TRBJ2-7, with D tentatively TRBD2 (6 bases). The CDR3 spans 14 residues. Germline V CDR1 and CDR2: SGHVS, FQNEAQ. V shed 1 base and J shed 4 bases, with 11 bases lying between them. In DNA form, the CDR3 reads TGTGCCAGCAGCTTAGGCTTAGCGGTTTACGAGCAGTACGTC. Amino acids: CASSLGLAVYEQYV.

J is TRBJ2-1 and V is TRBV5-6, with D maybe TRBD2 (6 bases). Trimming pared 0 bases from V and 1 base from J, leaving 11 bases between. Per the germline V gene, CDR1 is SGHDT and CDR2 is YYEEEE. The CDR3 extends over 16 amino acids. The CDR3 is CASSLAREVSYNEQFF. The CDR3 DNA follows: TGTGCCAGCAGCTTGGCGAGGGAGGTTTCCTACAATGAGCAGTTCTTC.

This clonotype turned up a few times. The chain couples TRBV27 to TRBJ2-1; 9 nucleotides line up with TRBD2. The J segment lost 6 bases and the V segment lost 6 bases, leaving 12 bases of the junction unmatched. The CDR3 consists of 16 residues. Germline V gene lookup returns CDR1 MNHEY and CDR2 SMNVEV (reference sequence). This chain's CDR3 is CASSQGLAGRSNEQFF. CDR3 DNA sequence: TGTGCCAGCAGCCAGGGGCTAGCGGGGAGGAGCAATGAGCAGTTCTTC.

This clonotype was observed a few times. The J gene is TRBJ1-5, the V gene TRBV28; 7 bases match TRBD1. Trimming removed 5 bases from V and 11 bases from J; junction bases left unmatched: 3. The CDR3 runs 11 residues. Germline loops: CDR1 MDHEN, CDR2 SYDVKM. The CDR3 spells CASSTGVAQHF. The CDR3, as DNA: TGTGCCAGCAGTACAGGGGTGGCCCAGCATTTT.

This clonotype was observed many times. In DNA form, the CDR3 reads TGTGCCAGCAGCTTGACCCTCAGGGATACACGGGAAGCTTTCTTT. This translates into CASSLTLRDTREAFF. The J gene is TRBJ1-1, the V gene TRBV7-2; the D gene is possibly TRBD1 (5 bases). In germline, CDR1 is SGHTA, CDR2 FQGNSA. V lost 3 bases and J 8 bases, leaving 19 bases between the germline ends. The CDR3 covers 15 residues.

The chain joins TRBV15 to TRBJ2-5; 13 positions agree with TRBD2. Germline V lookup: CDR1 LNHNV, CDR2 YYDKDF (reference sequence). Germline trimming cut 5 bases from V and 3 bases from J; bases unmatched to any gene: 3. This CDR3 contains 15 residues. The CDR3 DNA reads TGTGCCACCAGCTTTGGGACTAGCGGGAAAGAGACCCAGTACTTC. It yields the protein CATSFGTSGKETQYF.

The rearrangement links TRBV14 to TRBJ2-7, with D unresolved. V lost 3 bases, J lost 4 bases, and 7 bases lay in between. This CDR3 has 12 residues. Per the germline V gene, CDR1 is SGHDN and CDR2 is FVKESK. The CDR3 sequence is CASSHRGYEQYF. The CDR3 DNA follows: TGTGCCAGCAGCCACCGCGGTTACGAGCAGTACTTC. Based on the CDR3 plus reference TRBV14 and TRBJ2-7, the full variable domain is EAGVTQFPSHSVIEKGQTVTLRCDPISGHDNLYWYRRVMGKEIKFLLHFVKESKQDESGMPNNRFLAERTGGTYSTLKVQPAELEDSGVYFCASSHRGYEQYFGPGTRLTVT.

This clonotype came up a few times. The chain joins TRBV7-2 to TRBJ1-5; D not certain. Germline CDR1 reads SGHTA; CDR2 reads FQGNSA. V dropped 6 bases and J dropped 5 bases, with 17 bases sitting between them. The CDR3 is made up of 15 amino acids. The CDR3 loop reads CASSPTWNQYQPQHF. The CDR3 DNA is TGTGCCAGCAGTCCGACATGGAACCAGTATCAGCCCCAGCATTTT.

This clonotype has more than one count but fewer than ten. The J gene is TRBJ2-1, the V gene TRBV6-2 or TRBV6-3, with TRBD2 matching over 10 bases. The ends lost 1 base at V and 8 bases at J; junction bases unmatched: 5. Germline loops: CDR1 MNHEY, CDR2 SVGEGT. CDR3 length: 15 residues. DNA for the CDR3: TGTGCCAGCAGTTACTTCCCTAGCGGGAGCGATGAGCAGTTCTTC. This gives the protein CASSYFPSGSDEQFF.

This clonotype has a handful of counts. The chain is built from TRBV28 and TRBJ2-7; 8 bases agree with TRBD2. CDR3 length: 17 amino acids. In germline, CDR1 is MDHEN, CDR2 SYDVKM. Trimming removed 6 bases from V and 1 base from J; junction bases left unmatched: 14. CDR3 nucleotide sequence: TGTGCCAGCAGCCAGCCGGGGCTAGCGGGCCTATCCTACGAGCAGTACTTC. It translates to CASSQPGLAGLSYEQYF. The full variable domain, its missing parts supplied by reference TRBV28 and TRBJ2-7, is DVKVTQSSRYLVKRTGEKVFLECVQDMDHENMFWYRQDPGLGLRLIYFSYDVKMKEKGDIPEGYSVSREKKERFSLILESASTNQTSMYLCASSQPGLAGLSYEQYFGPGTRLTVT.

There are a few counts of this clonotype. The rearrangement joins TRBV4-3 to TRBJ2-7; 9 bases fit TRBD2. V lost 1 base to trimming and J lost 3 bases; unmatched junction nucleotides: 16. The CDR3 consists of 19 residues. The germline V gene has CDR1 LGHNA and CDR2 YSLEER. Here the CDR3 reads CASSQVGRGLTSGHYEQYV. CDR3 DNA: TGCGCCAGCAGCCAAGTTGGGAGAGGCCTTACTAGCGGGCACTACGAGCAGTACGTC.

The DNA of the CDR3 is TGTGCCAGCAGTTTCCCCAGGGGCGACAGGGGGCGGGAGACCCAGTACTTC. Protein product: CASSFPRGDRGRETQYF. The V gene is TRBV27, the J gene TRBJ2-5, with 10 bases identical to TRBD1. Losses at the gene ends were 3 bases for V and 5 bases for J; bases not matched to a gene: 12. The CDR3 covers 17 residues. In germline, CDR1 is MNHEY, CDR2 SMNVEV (reference sequence).

In its sample, this clonotype was seen a few times. CDR3 DNA: TGTGCCAGCAGTCCCCGGACAGGGGCCCTATACGAGCAGTACTTC. Residues: CASSPRTGALYEQYF. The rearrangement uses TRBV25-1 and TRBJ2-7, with 9 bases lining up with TRBD1. The germline V gene has CDR1 MGHDK and CDR2 SYGVNS. Trimming removed 5 bases from V and 4 bases from J; junction bases left unmatched: 9. The CDR3 length is 15 residues.

The rearrangement links TRBV7-9 to TRBJ1-2; 7 nucleotides align to TRBD1. Germline values: CDR1 SEHNR, CDR2 FQNEAQ (reference sequence). The CDR3 covers 16 residues. After removal of 2 bases from V and 3 bases from J, the junction contained 9 bases not matched to a gene. The CDR3 sequence: CASSLMTPGGHYGYTF. As DNA, the CDR3 is TGTGCCAGCAGCTTAATGACCCCAGGGGGTCACTATGGCTACACCTTC.

On this clonotype itself: This may be a read error: a much more frequent sequence differs by one nucleotide. The conserved phenylalanine or tryptophan is not found at the CDR3 terminus, so this likely reflects a read error. The chain's CDR3 is CASSSGLAGSSGANVLTS. In DNA, the CDR3 is TGTGCTAGCAGCTCGGGACTAGCGGGGAGCTCTGGGGCCAACGTCCTGACTTCC. The chain uses TRBV7-6 and TRBJ2-6, with 13 bases fitting TRBD2. Germline CDR1 reads SGHVS; CDR2 reads FNYEAQ. The CDR3 sequence is 18 residues long.

This clonotype was seen a handful of times. V is TRBV20-1 and J is TRBJ2-5; D is unresolved. V dropped 4 bases and J dropped 7 bases, with 19 bases sitting between them. CDR3 size: 14 residues. Germline V gene data show CDR1 as DFQATT and CDR2 as SNEGSKA (reference sequence). The CDR3 coding sequence is TGCAGTGCTACTTACCCGCACGGTCGGGTGACCCAGTACTTC. It specifies CSATYPHGRVTQYF.

This clonotype was seen just once. A read error is possible here, since a much larger clone lies one base away. The rearrangement joins TRBV7-8 to TRBJ2-4; weak D call: TRBD1 (6 bases). Germline CDR1 reads SGHVS; CDR2 reads FQNEAQ. The CDR3 totals 18 residues. Written as DNA, the CDR3 is TGTGCCAGCAGCTTAGCCAGTACCCTACAGGGTGACAAAAACATTCAGCACTTC. Translating gives CASSLASTLQGDKNIQHF.

CDR3 region: CASSHDIRNTEAFF. The CDR3 nucleotides read TGCGCCAGCAGCCATGATATCAGGAACACTGAAGCTTTCTTT. This chain joins TRBV4-3 and TRBJ1-1; no reliable D call. V lost 3 bases and J 1 base, leaving 9 bases between the germline ends. CDR1 is LGHNA, CDR2 YSLEER, per germline. This CDR3 is built from 14 residues.

Many counts were recorded for this clonotype. V is TRBV7-2 and J is TRBJ1-2, with a possible D match to TRBD1 (5 bases). CDR1 and CDR2 from the germline V gene are SGHTA and FQGNSA. CDR3 length equals 13 residues. The V gene lost 5 bases and the J gene lost 4 bases, with 11 bases spanning the gap. This CDR3 is CASSPRGLYGYTF. CDR3 nucleotide sequence: TGTGCCAGCAGCCCCCGGGGACTCTATGGCTACACCTTC.

The chain carries TRBV2 and TRBJ2-1; D unresolved. The CDR3 length is 16 residues. The germline V gene has CDR1 SNHLY and CDR2 FYNNEI. Trimming removed 3 bases from V and 0 bases from J, with 12 bases in between. CDR3: CASSDLFGSSYNEQFF. The CDR3 DNA sequence: TGTGCCAGCAGTGATCTGTTCGGTAGCTCCTACAATGAGCAGTTCTTC.